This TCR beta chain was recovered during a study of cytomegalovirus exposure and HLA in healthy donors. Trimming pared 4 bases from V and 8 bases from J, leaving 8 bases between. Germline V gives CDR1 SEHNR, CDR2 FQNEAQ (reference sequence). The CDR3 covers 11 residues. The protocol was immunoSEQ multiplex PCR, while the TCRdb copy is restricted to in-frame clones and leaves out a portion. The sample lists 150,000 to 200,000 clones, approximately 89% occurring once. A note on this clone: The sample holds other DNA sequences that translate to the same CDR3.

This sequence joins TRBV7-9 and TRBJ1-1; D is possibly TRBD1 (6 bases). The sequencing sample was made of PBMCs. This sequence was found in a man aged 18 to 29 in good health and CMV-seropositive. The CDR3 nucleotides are TGTGCCAGCAGCTCGGACAGAGAAGCTTTCTTT. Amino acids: CASSSDREAFF.